This is a list of T cell receptor beta chains from one sample in a study of post-analysis software for immune sequencing data. From the PCR reads, TCRdb called clonotypes with MiXCR, one entry per CDR3 protein. The sample yields about 460,000 distinct CDR3 sequences, around 40% seen once. The sample was blood. Receptor source: a girl aged 5-17 years with multiple sclerosis. Both conserved end residues are part of each CDR3. Fields, in order: D gene, clone size, J gene, CDR3 length, V gene, CDR3 protein, CDR3 DNA. The D gene is left open where the match is weak. Rows give clone size only sometimes, using once, few, many, or a class for an expanded clone.

d_gene: NA; abundance: few; j_gene: TRBJ2-1; len: 15; v_gene: TRBV7-2; CDR3aa: CASSVNGGTYNEQFF; CDR3nt: TGTGCCAGCAGCGTAAATGGCGGTACCTACAATGAGCAGTTCTTC
d_gene: NA; abundance: NA; j_gene: TRBJ2-7; len: 15; v_gene: TRBV5-1; CDR3aa: CASSLSGVGSYEQYF; CDR3nt: TGCGCCAGCAGCTTAAGCGGTGTAGGTTCCTACGAGCAGTACTTC
d_gene: NA; abundance: NA; j_gene: TRBJ1-5; len: 17; v_gene: TRBV4-1; CDR3aa: CASSQEGNKRYNQPQHF; CDR3nt: TGCGCCAGCAGCCAAGAGGGAAACAAACGATATAATCAGCCCCAGCATTTT
d_gene: TRBD1; abundance: few; j_gene: TRBJ1-2; len: 14; v_gene: TRBV27; CDR3aa: CASSRQQGALGYTF; CDR3nt: TGTGCCAGCAGTAGGCAACAGGGGGCGCTTGGCTACACCTTC
d_gene: NA; abundance: NA; j_gene: TRBJ2-5; len: 15; v_gene: TRBV28; CDR3aa: CASSLWGLGWETQYF; CDR3nt: TGTGCCAGCAGTTTATGGGGACTGGGGTGGGAGACCCAGTACTTC
d_gene: TRBD2; abundance: NA; j_gene: TRBJ2-7; len: 14; v_gene: TRBV12-3/TRBV12-4; CDR3aa: CASSPTGLPYEQYF; CDR3nt: TGTGCCAGCAGTCCTACGGGACTACCCTACGAGCAGTACTTC
d_gene: NA; abundance: NA; j_gene: TRBJ2-6; len: 15; v_gene: TRBV11-2; CDR3aa: CASSPGNSGANVLTF; CDR3nt: TGTGCCAGCAGCCCAGGGAACTCTGGGGCCAACGTCCTGACTTTC
d_gene: TRBD1; abundance: NA; j_gene: TRBJ2-7; len: 13; v_gene: TRBV20-1; CDR3aa: CSARGQGADEQYF; CDR3nt: TGCAGTGCTAGGGGGCAGGGGGCTGACGAGCAGTACTTC
d_gene: TRBD1; abundance: NA; j_gene: TRBJ1-2; len: 14; v_gene: TRBV6-6; CDR3aa: CASRQGQGAYGYTF; CDR3nt: TGTGCCAGCAGACAGGGGCAGGGTGCCTATGGCTACACCTTC
d_gene: NA; abundance: NA; j_gene: TRBJ1-2; len: 14; v_gene: TRBV9; CDR3aa: CASSPGQHDYGYTF; CDR3nt: TGTGCCAGCAGCCCAGGGCAACATGACTATGGCTACACCTTC